This T cell receptor (beta chain) was sequenced for a study of T cell repertoires in aging, cancer and after chemotherapy. The overall study: Pre- and post-chemotherapy samples were paired from glioblastoma patients treated with temozolomide-based therapy.

TRB rearrangements spanning V, D and J were amplified using mixed TRB-A/B primers. In TCRdb, the multiplex PCR reads were re-called with MiXCR into one record per CDR3 protein. The data hold 2,500 to 3,500 distinct CDR3 sequences, with 20% to 30% observed a single time. The template was genomic DNA from peripheral blood, not RNA. The ends were cut back, 3 bases at V and 7 bases at J, with 13 bases in the middle. Per the germline V gene, CDR1 is KGHSH and CDR2 is LQKENI. This CDR3 has 14 amino acids. The V and J genes are TRBV18 and TRBJ1-5, with D possibly being TRBD1 (6 bases). The receptor was derived from a human donor with a solid tumor. Sequencing was carried out using blood. The CDR3 loop is CASSPGGGGQPQHF. The CDR3 coding sequence is TGTGCCAGCTCACCCGGGGGGGGCGGGCAGCCCCAGCATTTT.